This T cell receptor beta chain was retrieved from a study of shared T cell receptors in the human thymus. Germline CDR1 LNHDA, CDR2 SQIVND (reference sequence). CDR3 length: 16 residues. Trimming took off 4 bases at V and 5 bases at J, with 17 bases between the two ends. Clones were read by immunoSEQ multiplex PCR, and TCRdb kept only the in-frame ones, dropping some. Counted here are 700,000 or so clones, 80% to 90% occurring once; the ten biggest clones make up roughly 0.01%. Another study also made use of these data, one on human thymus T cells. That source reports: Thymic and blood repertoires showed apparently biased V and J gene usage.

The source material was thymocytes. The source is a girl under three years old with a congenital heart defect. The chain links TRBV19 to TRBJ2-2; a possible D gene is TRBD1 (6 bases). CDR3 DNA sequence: TGTGCCAGTAGTACCCCCAGGGGTAAGGATACCGGGGAGCTGTTTTTT. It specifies CASSTPRGKDTGELFF.